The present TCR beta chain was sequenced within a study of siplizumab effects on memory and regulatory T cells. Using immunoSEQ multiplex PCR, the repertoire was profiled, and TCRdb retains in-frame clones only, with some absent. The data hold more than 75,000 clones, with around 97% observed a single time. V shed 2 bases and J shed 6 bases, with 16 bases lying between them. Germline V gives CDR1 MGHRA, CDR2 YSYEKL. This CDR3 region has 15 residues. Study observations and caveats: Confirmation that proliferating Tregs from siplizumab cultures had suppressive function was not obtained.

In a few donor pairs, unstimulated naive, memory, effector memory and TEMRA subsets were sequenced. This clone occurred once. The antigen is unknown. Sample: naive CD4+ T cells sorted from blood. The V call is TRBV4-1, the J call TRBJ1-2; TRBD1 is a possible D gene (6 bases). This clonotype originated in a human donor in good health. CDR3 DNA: TGCGCCAGCAGCCAACAGGGGCAGGGCGGTAATGGCTACACCTTC. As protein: CASSQQGQGGNGYTF.